A selection of T cell receptor beta chains follows, all from one sample in a study of T-cell reconstitution after alpha-beta-depleted transplantation in children. TCRdb fed the PCR reads into MiXCR, producing one record per CDR3 protein. The repertoire holds more than 200,000 distinct CDR3 sequences, roughly a quarter seen once, with around 2.5% in the top ten. Here the sequenced sample was PBMCs, taken before TCRalphabeta/CD19-depleted stem cell transplant. The receptors were gathered from a girl aged 2 to 9 with Fanconi anemia, due to receive a stem cell transplant. CDR3s include the opening cysteine and the closing phenylalanine or tryptophan. A D gene is named only where the DNA matches it firmly. Clone sizes are given selectively: once, few, many, or a class where the clone is expanded.

size: .
V: TRBV11-2
D: .
J: TRBJ2-7
DNA: TGTGCCAGCAGCTTATCCGGGACAACCTACGAGCAGTACTTC
CDR3: CASSLSGTTYEQYF

size: .
V: TRBV3-1
D: .
J: TRBJ2-1
DNA: TGTGCCAGCAGCCAAACCCATGAGCAGTTCTTC
CDR3: CASSQTHEQFF

size: .
V: TRBV6-4
D: TRBD2
J: TRBJ2-1
DNA: TGTGCCAGCAGAAGCGGGAGGGCAGAGCAGTTCTTC
CDR3: CASRSGRAEQFF

size: .
V: TRBV19
D: TRBD1
J: TRBJ2-7
DNA: TGTGCCAGTAGCACCGGGACAGGATTCTCCTACGAGCAGTACTTC
CDR3: CASSTGTGFSYEQYF

size: .
V: TRBV28
D: .
J: TRBJ2-1
DNA: TGTGCCAGCAGTTTCTTTACAGCCTACAATGAGCAGTTCTTC
CDR3: CASSFFTAYNEQFF

size: .
V: TRBV2
D: .
J: TRBJ2-1
DNA: TGTGCCAGCAGTGAATTTCGGTCTAGCGTCTCCTACAATGAGCAGTTCTTC
CDR3: CASSEFRSSVSYNEQFF

size: .
V: TRBV5-1
D: TRBD1
J: TRBJ1-1
DNA: TGCGCCAGCAGCTTGGACAGGGGATGGGACACTGAAGCTTTCTTT
CDR3: CASSLDRGWDTEAFF

size: .
V: TRBV7-2
D: TRBD2
J: TRBJ2-1
DNA: TGTGCCAGCAGCACCGACCCAGGGACTAGCGTTAGCAATGAGCAGTTCTTC
CDR3: CASSTDPGTSVSNEQFF

size: many
V: TRBV12-3/TRBV12-4
D: TRBD1
J: TRBJ2-2
DNA: TGTGCCAGCAGTTTCCCGACAGGGGTGGACACCGGGGAGCTGTTTTTT
CDR3: CASSFPTGVDTGELFF

size: many
V: TRBV7-9
D: TRBD1
J: TRBJ2-7
DNA: TGTGCCAGCAGCTGGACAGGGCCGCCCTACGAGCAGTACTTC
CDR3: CASSWTGPPYEQYF

size: few
V: TRBV24-1
D: TRBD2
J: TRBJ2-5
DNA: TGTGCCACCAGTGATTTGGATGCGGGGGGCAAGACCCAGTACTTC
CDR3: CATSDLDAGGKTQYF

size: many
V: TRBV20-1
D: TRBD1
J: TRBJ1-5
DNA: TGCAGTGCTAGACCTCCGGGACAGCTTTCCAATCAGCCCCAGCATTTT
CDR3: CSARPPGQLSNQPQHF

size: many
V: TRBV20-1
D: TRBD1
J: TRBJ2-1
DNA: TGCAGTGCTAGAAGACAGGGTCCCTACAATGAGCAGTTCTTC
CDR3: CSARRQGPYNEQFF

size: .
V: TRBV7-2
D: TRBD2
J: TRBJ2-1
DNA: TGTGCCAGCAGCAGACTAGCGGGGGACACCTACAATGAGCAGTTCTTC
CDR3: CASSRLAGDTYNEQFF

size: few
V: TRBV20-1
D: .
J: TRBJ2-1
DNA: TGCAGTGCTAGGGCGGGATCGTCCTACAATGAGCAGTTCTTC
CDR3: CSARAGSSYNEQFF

size: many
V: TRBV9
D: .
J: TRBJ2-1
DNA: TGTGCCAGCAGCGTAGGACTAGTCTCCTACAATGAGCAGTTCTTC
CDR3: CASSVGLVSYNEQFF

size: .
V: TRBV11-2
D: TRBD1
J: TRBJ2-7
DNA: TGTGCCAGCAGCTGGGTACAGGGGAACTCCTACGAGCAGTACTTC
CDR3: CASSWVQGNSYEQYF

size: few
V: TRBV5-1
D: .
J: TRBJ2-5
DNA: TGCGCCAGCAGCTTGGGGGACGAGACCCAGTACTTC
CDR3: CASSLGDETQYF

size: few
V: TRBV27
D: .
J: TRBJ2-7
DNA: TGTGCCAGCAGTCCACCCAGCGACGAGCAGTACTTC
CDR3: CASSPPSDEQYF

size: .
V: TRBV20-1
D: TRBD2
J: TRBJ2-7
DNA: TGCAGTGCTAGGGAACCGGGACTAGCATATTACGAGCAGTACTTC
CDR3: CSAREPGLAYYEQYF

size: few
V: TRBV11-1
D: .
J: TRBJ2-1
DNA: TGTGCCAGCAGCTCTCCCAAAACCCGGGAGAGTTCTGTAGGAGAGCAGTTCTTC
CDR3: CASSSPKTRESSVGEQFF

size: many
V: TRBV29-1
D: TRBD1
J: TRBJ1-5
DNA: TGCAGCGCCGTGACAGGGGGGGATCAGCCCCAGCATTTT
CDR3: CSAVTGGDQPQHF

size: many
V: TRBV12-3/TRBV12-4
D: TRBD1
J: TRBJ1-1
DNA: TGTGCCAGCAGCTTTACCAGGGGGGCTGAAGCTTTCTTT
CDR3: CASSFTRGAEAFF

size: .
V: TRBV6-1
D: .
J: TRBJ2-4
DNA: TGTGCCAGCGGACTAACAGGGCCCCGGGTTCAGTACTTC
CDR3: CASGLTGPRVQYF

size: many
V: TRBV28
D: .
J: TRBJ2-7
DNA: TGTGCCAGCAGTTTAGGTGGGGCGGCCGGGTCCTACGAGCAGTACTTC
CDR3: CASSLGGAAGSYEQYF

size: many
V: TRBV12-3/TRBV12-4
D: TRBD1
J: TRBJ2-7
DNA: TGTGCCAGCAGTTCCGACAGGGGCCCCTACGAGCAGTACTTC
CDR3: CASSSDRGPYEQYF

size: .
V: TRBV20-1
D: TRBD2
J: TRBJ2-1
DNA: TGCAGTGCTGCTAGCGGAGGGGATTACAATGAGCAGTTCTTC
CDR3: CSAASGGDYNEQFF

size: few
V: TRBV6-5
D: TRBD1
J: TRBJ2-3
DNA: TGTGCCAGCAGTTACGGGCTCACTGGGACAGGCCTCACAGATACGCAGTATTTT
CDR3: CASSYGLTGTGLTDTQYF

size: .
V: TRBV3-1
D: TRBD2
J: TRBJ2-7
DNA: TGTGCCCCATGGGGGCATGAAGGGGCTAGCGGGAGAAAGTCTTGCTACGAGCAGTACTTC
CDR3: CAPWGHEGASGRKSCYEQYF

size: many
V: TRBV24-1
D: TRBD1
J: TRBJ1-2
DNA: TGTGCCACCAGTGATTCGACAGGGAGCCCCTATGGCTACACCTTC
CDR3: CATSDSTGSPYGYTF

size: .
V: TRBV29-1
D: .
J: TRBJ2-2
DNA: TGCAGCGTTGAATCCGCTAGCTTTCCCTACGGGGAGCTGTTTTTT
CDR3: CSVESASFPYGELFF

size: .
V: TRBV9
D: .
J: TRBJ2-5
DNA: TGTGCCAGCAGCGTAGACGACGGCGACCAAGAGACCCAGTACTTC
CDR3: CASSVDDGDQETQYF

size: few
V: TRBV29-1
D: TRBD1
J: TRBJ2-2
DNA: TGCAGCGCCGAGCGAGGACAGGGAAACACCGGGGAGCTGTTTTTT
CDR3: CSAERGQGNTGELFF

size: few
V: TRBV7-9
D: .
J: TRBJ1-5
DNA: TGTGCCAGCAGCTTAAATCAACCGGAGCCCCAGCATTTT
CDR3: CASSLNQPEPQHF

size: many
V: TRBV12-3/TRBV12-4
D: .
J: TRBJ1-5
DNA: TGTGCCAGCAGCAGGGTCTTTAGCAATCAGCCCCAGCATTTT
CDR3: CASSRVFSNQPQHF

size: .
V: TRBV20-1
D: TRBD1
J: TRBJ2-7
DNA: TGCAGTGCTAGAGTATGGACAGGGGGAAACGAGCAGTACTTC
CDR3: CSARVWTGGNEQYF

size: .
V: TRBV5-1
D: .
J: TRBJ2-7
DNA: TGCGCCAGCAGCTTGATGGGGCAAGAGCAGTACTTC
CDR3: CASSLMGQEQYF

size: many
V: TRBV12-3/TRBV12-4
D: .
J: TRBJ2-2
DNA: TGTGCCAGCCACAGACGCGGGGAGCTGTTTTTT
CDR3: CASHRRGELFF

size: many
V: TRBV5-1
D: TRBD2
J: TRBJ2-3
DNA: TGCGCCACCCGGTCAACTAGCGTCCCAGATACGCAGTATTTT
CDR3: CATRSTSVPDTQYF

size: .
V: TRBV29-1
D: TRBD2
J: TRBJ2-7
DNA: TGCAGCGTTGCGATCCTAGCGGGAGGGCCTTTATCCTACGAGCAGTACTTC
CDR3: CSVAILAGGPLSYEQYF

size: once
V: TRBV7-3
D: .
J: TRBJ1-1
DNA: TGTGCCAGCAGCCCTACCCGGAGTGGCACTGAAGCTTTCTTT
CDR3: CASSPTRSGTEAFF

size: many
V: TRBV20-1
D: .
J: TRBJ1-1
DNA: TGCAGTGCTAGAGATCGAGGGCACGCTTTCTTT
CDR3: CSARDRGHAFF

size: once
V: TRBV6-2/TRBV6-3
D: .
J: TRBJ2-1
DNA: TGTGCCAGCTCAGAGAGAGAGAGCGGGCAGCTTCCCTACAATGAGCAGTTCTTC
CDR3: CASSERESGQLPYNEQFF

size: .
V: TRBV20-1
D: .
J: TRBJ1-2
DNA: TGCAGTGCTAGAGTGTCGCAGGGAAGGGTGGGCTACACCTTC
CDR3: CSARVSQGRVGYTF

size: many
V: TRBV12-3/TRBV12-4
D: .
J: TRBJ2-7
DNA: TGTGCCAGCAGTAGGAACTACGAGCAGTACTTC
CDR3: CASSRNYEQYF

size: many
V: TRBV29-1
D: .
J: TRBJ2-7
DNA: TGCAGCGTTGTTGGGGATACCTACGAGCAGTACTTC
CDR3: CSVVGDTYEQYF

size: many
V: TRBV6-1
D: .
J: TRBJ2-5
DNA: TGTGCCAGCGGGGCGAGGGGAAGGGCCTCCCAAGAGACCCAGTACTTC
CDR3: CASGARGRASQETQYF